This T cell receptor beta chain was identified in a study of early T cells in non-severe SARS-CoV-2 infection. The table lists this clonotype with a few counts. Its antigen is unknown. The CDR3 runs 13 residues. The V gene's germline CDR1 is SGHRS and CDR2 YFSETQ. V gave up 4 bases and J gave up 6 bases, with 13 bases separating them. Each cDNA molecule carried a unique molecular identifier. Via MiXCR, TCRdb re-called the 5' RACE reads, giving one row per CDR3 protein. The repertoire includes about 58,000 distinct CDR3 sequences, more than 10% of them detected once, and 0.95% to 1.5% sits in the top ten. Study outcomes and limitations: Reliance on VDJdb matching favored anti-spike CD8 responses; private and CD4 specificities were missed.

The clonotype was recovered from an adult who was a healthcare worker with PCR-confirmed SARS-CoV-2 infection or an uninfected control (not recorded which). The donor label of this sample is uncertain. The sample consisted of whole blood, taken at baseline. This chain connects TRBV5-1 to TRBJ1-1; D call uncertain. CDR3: CASSPASGSEAFF. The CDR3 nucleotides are TGCGCCAGCAGCCCGGCTTCCGGCTCTGAAGCTTTCTTT.